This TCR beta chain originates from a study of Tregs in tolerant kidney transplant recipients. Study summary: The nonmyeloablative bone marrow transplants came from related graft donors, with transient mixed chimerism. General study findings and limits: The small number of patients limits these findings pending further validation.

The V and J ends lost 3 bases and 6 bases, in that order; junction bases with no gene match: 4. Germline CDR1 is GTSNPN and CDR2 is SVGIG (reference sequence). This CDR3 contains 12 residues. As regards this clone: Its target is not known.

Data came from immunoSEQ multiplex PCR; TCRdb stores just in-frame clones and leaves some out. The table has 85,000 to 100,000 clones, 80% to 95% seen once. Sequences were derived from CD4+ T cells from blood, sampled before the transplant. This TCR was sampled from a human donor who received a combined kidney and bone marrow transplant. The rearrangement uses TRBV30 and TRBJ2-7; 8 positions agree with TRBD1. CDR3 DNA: TGTGCCTGGAGAGGAGACAGGGGCGAGCAGTACTTC. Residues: CAWRGDRGEQYF.